One sample yielded the 30 T cell receptor beta chains listed below, sequenced in a study of CD8 T cells in Susac syndrome. Random hexamers were used to reverse transcribe the RNA input (roughly 0.5 to 1 ug). One entry per CDR3 protein results from TCRdb running MiXCR on the immunoSEQ multiplex PCR reads. The repertoire holds approximately 100,000 distinct CDR3 sequences, with around 94% as singletons. Sequencing used CD8+ T cells from PBMCs. These receptors all come from a human donor with Susac syndrome.

The gene calls are TRBV12-3 or TRBV12-4 and TRBJ2-2; D is ambiguous. The V and J ends lost 0 bases and 9 bases respectively, with 2 bases between them. This CDR3 contains 11 residues. The CDR3 DNA reads TGTGCCAGCAGTTTAGCGCGGGAGCTGTTTTTT. Translating it yields CASSLARELFF.

On this clonotype itself: Sequence at one end of the junction differs from germline and may be a read error. This chain joins TRBV3-1 and TRBJ1-6, with no clear D. Germline loops: CDR1 LGHDT, CDR2 YNNKEL (reference sequence). This CDR3 has 14 residues. DNA of the CDR3: TGTGCCAGCAGCGAAGACCCGGGAAGATCACCCCTCCACTTT. Residues: CASSEDPGRSPLHF.

This chain joins TRBV20-1 and TRBJ1-1; D remains ambiguous. CDR1 is DFQATT and CDR2 is SNEGSKA in the germline V gene (reference sequence). This CDR3 has 11 residues. The V end lost 3 bases, the J end lost 4 bases, and 6 bases lay between the germline ends. The chain's CDR3 is CSASYGTEAFF. The CDR3 bases are TGCAGTGCTAGTTATGGCACTGAAGCTTTCTTT.

This clonotype was detected once. The gene calls are TRBV12-3 or TRBV12-4 and TRBJ2-1; weak D call: TRBD1 (5 bases). Trimming pared 1 base from V and 8 bases from J, leaving 12 bases between. There are 14 residues in the CDR3. In DNA form, the CDR3 reads TGTGCCAGCAGTTTAGTCCCCAGGGCCGATGAGCAGTTCTTC. Translation gives CASSLVPRADEQFF.

V and J are TRBV12-3 or TRBV12-4 and TRBJ2-3; D possibly corresponds to TRBD1 (6 bases). This CDR3 contains 16 residues. The V end lost 8 bases, the J end lost 0 bases, and 18 bases lay between the germline ends. The CDR3 coding sequence is TGTGCCAGCGCCTGGGGGCCGGTAACTAGCACAGATACGCAGTATTTT. Its protein product is CASAWGPVTSTDTQYF.

The J gene is TRBJ1-1, the V gene TRBV4-1; D is uncertain. The germline V and J ends were trimmed by 1 base and 2 bases, with 11 bases remaining between them. This CDR3 is built from 15 residues. Germline CDR1 reads MGHRA; CDR2 reads YSYEKL. The CDR3 region has the DNA TGCGCCAGCAGCCAAGCCCCTGTCGATAACACTGAAGCTTTCTTT. Its translation: CASSQAPVDNTEAFF.

The J gene is TRBJ2-5, the V gene TRBV20-1; 12 bases fit TRBD2. After removal of 2 bases from V and 1 base from J, the junction contained 8 bases not matched to a gene. The V gene's germline CDR1 is DFQATT and CDR2 SNEGSKA (reference sequence). The CDR3 covers 17 residues. Written as DNA, the CDR3 is TGCAGTGCTAGACTAGCGGGGGGGCCGGCTATCCAAGAGACCCAGTACTTC. It is translated as CSARLAGGPAIQETQYF.

CDR3 in DNA: TGTGCCAGCAGCTTCGGAACAGATTACAATGAGCAGTTCTTC. Its protein is CASSFGTDYNEQFF. The chain couples TRBV5-6 to TRBJ2-1; unclear D gene. The CDR3 spans 14 residues. The germline CDR1 and CDR2 sequences are SGHDT and YYEEEE. V lost 2 bases and J lost 4, with 10 bases in between.

The chain combines TRBV7-9 with TRBJ2-1; 8 nucleotides match TRBD2. Trimming at V came to 5 bases and at J to 7 bases, leaving 13 bases not matched to a gene. CDR3 length equals 16 residues. Germline values: CDR1 SEHNR, CDR2 FQNEAQ (reference sequence). CDR3 residues: CASSTRAGELINEQFF. CDR3 nucleotides: TGTGCCAGCAGCACCCGAGCGGGGGAGTTAATTAATGAGCAGTTCTTC.

This clonotype was found once. CDR3 sequence reads: CASSLYFYTEAFF. CDR3 nucleotides: TGTGCCAGCAGTTTATATTTCTACACTGAAGCTTTCTTT. The rearrangement links TRBV27 to TRBJ1-1; D is uncertain. Germline V gives CDR1 MNHEY, CDR2 SMNVEV (reference sequence). Between the trimmed V and J ends, which lost 1 base and 3 bases, there was a span of 6 bases. There are 13 residues in the CDR3.

This chain links TRBV12-3 or TRBV12-4 with TRBJ2-5, with 9 positions matching TRBD1. There are 16 residues in the CDR3. The V segment lost 5 bases and the J segment 1 base; nucleotides outside the gene matches: 8. The CDR3 spells CASSLSRDRVQETQYF. CDR3 DNA: TGTGCCAGCAGTCTCAGTCGGGACAGGGTCCAAGAGACCCAGTACTTC.

This chain joins TRBV7-3 and TRBJ2-7, with D tentatively TRBD2 (8 bases). V lost 5 bases to trimming and J lost 1 base, with 18 bases between them. The CDR3 is 16 amino acids. Germline V lookup: CDR1 SGHTA, CDR2 FQGTGA. CDR3: CASSPGGVAGSYEQYF. The CDR3 nucleotides are TGTGCCAGCAGCCCAGGGGGAGTAGCGGGGTCCTACGAGCAGTACTTC.

CDR3: CASSESRHTDTQYF. In DNA form, the CDR3 reads TGTGCCAGCAGTGAAAGTCGTCACACAGATACGCAGTATTTT. V and J are TRBV2 and TRBJ2-3; D remains unclear. The germline V gene has CDR1 SNHLY and CDR2 FYNNEI. The CDR3 covers 14 residues. V lost 2 bases to trimming and J lost 2 bases, with 8 bases between them.

The chain has TRBV14 and TRBJ1-6, with D uncertain. Germline V gene data show CDR1 as SGHDN and CDR2 as FVKESK. CDR3 length: 13 residues. V lost 4 bases to trimming and J lost 6 bases, with 7 bases between them. In DNA form, the CDR3 reads TGTGCCAGCAGCCCGTTGGGTAATTCACCCCTCCACTTT. This sequence encodes CASSPLGNSPLHF.

CDR3 loop: CASSYPRTSGGTIYEQFF. The CDR3 region has the DNA TGTGCCAGCAGTTATCCTAGGACTAGCGGGGGCACTATTTATGAGCAGTTCTTC. The rearrangement links TRBV6-5 to TRBJ2-1; 13 positions agree with TRBD2. CDR3 size: 18 residues. Germline assignment: CDR1 MNHEY and CDR2 SVGAGI. The trim removed 3 bases at V and 8 bases at J, leaving 13 bases unmatched.

The chain is built from TRBV5-6 and TRBJ2-7; D is uncertain. Trimming removed 4 bases at V and 6 bases at J, with 11 bases between. Germline V gene sequence: CDR1 SGHDT, CDR2 YYEEEE. This CDR3 is 12 amino acids long. Written as DNA, the CDR3 is TGTGCCAGCAGCAATGGCCGGTCCGAGCAGTACTTC. This translates into CASSNGRSEQYF.

On this clonotype: One end of the junction is discordant with germline, which a read error may explain. This chain joins TRBV20-1 and TRBJ2-1; D tentatively reads TRBD1 or TRBD2 (5 bases each). There are 13 residues in the CDR3. Per the germline V gene, CDR1 is DFQATT and CDR2 is SNEGSKA (reference sequence). The DNA of the CDR3 is TGCAGTGCTAGAGATTTAGACCGGGCCGGGACCGTCTTC. Translated: CSARDLDRAGTVF.

The chain recombines TRBV2 with TRBJ2-7; 8 nucleotides line up with TRBD1. V lost 8 bases and J lost 3; bases outside the gene matches: 6. The CDR3 is 13 amino acids. Germline CDR1 is SNHLY and CDR2 is FYNNEI. CDR3: CASAGDRGYEQYF. DNA of the CDR3: TGTGCCAGCGCAGGCGACAGGGGCTACGAGCAGTACTTC.

This chain links TRBV9 with TRBJ2-3; 7 positions match TRBD1. Germline loops: CDR1 SGDLS, CDR2 YYNGEE. This CDR3 has 16 residues. The junction had 9 bases not matched to a gene; V was cut back by 0 bases and J by 5 bases. The CDR3 nucleotides read TGTGCCAGCAGCGTAGAGGGACAGCCCACGGAAGATACGCAGTATTTT. Protein product: CASSVEGQPTEDTQYF.

The chain links TRBV19 to TRBJ2-7; TRBD2 matches at 10 bases. The V segment lost 3 bases and the J segment 0 bases; nucleotides outside the gene matches: 5. In germline, CDR1 is LNHDA, CDR2 SQIVND (reference sequence). The CDR3 is 16 amino acids. Here the CDR3 reads CASSMEAGGSSYEQYF. The CDR3 bases are TGTGCCAGTAGTATGGAAGCGGGGGGGAGCTCCTACGAGCAGTACTTC.

In its sample, this clonotype was seen once. The chain employs TRBV3-1 and TRBJ2-1, with no clear D. In germline, CDR1 is LGHDT, CDR2 YNNKEL (reference sequence). The ends were cut back, 1 base at V and 7 bases at J, with 11 bases in the middle. This CDR3 spans 14 amino acids. CDR3: CASSQGWAGNEQFF. As DNA, the CDR3 is TGTGCCAGCAGCCAAGGATGGGCCGGAAATGAGCAGTTCTTC.

The chain couples TRBV7-6 to TRBJ2-2; 8 positions match TRBD2. J gave up 2 bases and V 0 bases, and 8 bases lay outside the gene matches. The CDR3 has 18 residues. The germline CDR1 and CDR2 sequences are SGHVS and FNYEAQ. The CDR3 is CASSLAGFSGVNTGELFF. DNA of the CDR3: TGTGCCAGCAGCTTAGCGGGTTTTAGCGGGGTAAACACCGGGGAGCTGTTTTTT.

The rearrangement uses TRBV29-1 and TRBJ1-2, with 9 bases fitting TRBD1. J gave up 3 bases and V 3 bases, and 8 bases lay outside the gene matches. Germline loops: CDR1 SQVTM, CDR2 ANQGSEA. The CDR3 extends over 15 amino acids. CDR3 amino acids: CSVDLGQGKDYGYTF. DNA for the CDR3: TGCAGCGTTGACTTGGGACAGGGAAAGGACTATGGCTACACCTTC. Combining the CDR3 with reference TRBV29-1 and TRBJ1-2 gives the whole variable domain SAVISQKPSRDICQRGTSLTIQCQVDSQVTMMFWYRQQPGQSLTLIATANQGSEATYESGFVIDKFPISRPNLTFSTLTVSNMSPEDSSIYLCSVDLGQGKDYGYTFGSGTRLTVV.

This clonotype appeared a few times. The chain combines TRBV19 with TRBJ1-1; unclear D gene. V dropped 3 bases and J dropped 1 base, with 6 bases sitting between them. Germline V gene data show CDR1 as LNHDA and CDR2 as SQIVND (reference sequence). The CDR3 runs to 13 residues. The CDR3 region has the DNA TGTGCCAGTAGTATCTCTGGGAACACTGAAGCTTTCTTT. Translation: CASSISGNTEAFF. The full variable domain, with the rest looked up from reference TRBV19 and TRBJ1-1, is DGGITQSPKYLFRKEGQNVTLSCEQNLNHDAMYWYRQDPGQGLRLIYYSQIVNDFQKGDIAEGYSVSREKKESFPLTVTSAQKNPTAFYLCASSISGNTEAFFGQGTRLTVV.

The chain uses TRBV27 and TRBJ1-1; possible D gene TRBD1, 6 bases. This CDR3 is 12 amino acids long. Germline-derived CDR1 and CDR2 are MNHEY and SMNVEV (reference sequence). V was trimmed by 6 bases and J by 7 bases, leaving 12 bases between them. The CDR3 coding sequence is TGTGCCAGCAGCCTGACAGGTGTTGAAGCTTTCTTT. Protein product: CASSLTGVEAFF.

The chain employs TRBV9 and TRBJ1-3; no firm D call. The V end lost 0 bases, the J end lost 4 bases, and 11 bases lay between the germline ends. Germline V gives CDR1 SGDLS, CDR2 YYNGEE. This CDR3 spans 15 amino acids. This chain's CDR3 is CASSVAGSSGNTIYF. In DNA, the CDR3 is TGTGCCAGCAGCGTAGCTGGGTCGTCGGGAAACACCATATATTTT.

This rearrangement joins TRBV5-1 to TRBJ1-2; possibly TRBD1 for D (5 bases). Germline V lookup: CDR1 SGHRS, CDR2 YFSETQ. CDR3 size: 15 residues. V was shortened by 4 bases and J by 3 bases, with 16 bases between the two germline ends. The CDR3 loop reads CASSAPPTGDYGYTF. Written as DNA, the CDR3 is TGCGCCAGCAGCGCCCCCCCCACGGGGGACTATGGCTACACCTTC.

J is TRBJ1-2 and V is TRBV27, with 9 bases that match TRBD1. The CDR3 contains 14 residues. Trimming removed 4 bases from V and 7 bases from J; junction bases left unmatched: 7. Germline CDR1 MNHEY, CDR2 SMNVEV (reference sequence). The CDR3 sequence is CASSSGTGIFGYTF. The CDR3 region has the DNA TGTGCCAGCAGTTCCGGGACAGGGATCTTTGGCTACACCTTC.

The CDR3 nucleotides are TGTGCCAGCAGCGTGAGTGGGGGAGTTAGCTCCTACGAGCAGTACTTC. Amino acids: CASSVSGGVSSYEQYF. J is TRBJ2-7 and V is TRBV9; D could derive from TRBD1 or TRBD2 (5 bases each). V was shortened by 2 bases and J by 0 bases, with 15 bases between the two germline ends. Germline CDR1 is SGDLS and CDR2 is YYNGEE. The length of the CDR3 is 16 residues.

This CDR3 is CASSSDLWELFF. As DNA, the CDR3 is TGTGCCAGCAGCTCCGACCTGTGGGAACTGTTTTTT. The chain links TRBV7-9 to TRBJ1-4; D not certain. From germline, CDR1 is SEHNR and CDR2 FQNEAQ (reference sequence). Between the trimmed V and J ends, which lost 4 bases and 12 bases, there was a span of 12 bases. The length of the CDR3 is 12 residues.